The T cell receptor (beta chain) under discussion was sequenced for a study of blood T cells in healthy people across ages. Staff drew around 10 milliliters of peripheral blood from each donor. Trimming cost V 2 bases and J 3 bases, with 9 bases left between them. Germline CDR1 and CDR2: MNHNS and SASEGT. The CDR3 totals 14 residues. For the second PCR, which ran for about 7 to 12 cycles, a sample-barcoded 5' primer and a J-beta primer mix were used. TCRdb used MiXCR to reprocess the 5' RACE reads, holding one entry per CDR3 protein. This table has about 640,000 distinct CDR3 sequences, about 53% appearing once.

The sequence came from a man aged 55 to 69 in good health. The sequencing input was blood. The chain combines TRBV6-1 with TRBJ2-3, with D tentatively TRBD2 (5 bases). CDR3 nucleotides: TGTGCCAGCAGTGAACGGGGAAGGACAGATACGCAGTATTTT. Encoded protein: CASSERGRTDTQYF.